Listed below are T cell receptor beta chains from one sample, sequenced in a study of cytotoxic CD8 clonotypes in ibrutinib-treated CLL. Here immunoSEQ multiplex PCR was the method, and the copy in TCRdb shows in-frame clones only, minus some. The sample consists of 40,000 or so clones, just over 65% of them appearing once. Here the sequenced sample was PBMCs, taken after 24 months of ibrutinib treatment. The receptors shown here come from a human donor with chronic lymphocytic leukemia. Both conserved end residues are part of each CDR3. Each record gives: J gene, V gene, D gene, clone size, CDR3 protein, CDR3 DNA. D genes are given only for firm matches. The size field is filled for only some rows; it gives once, few, many or a size class.

j_call: TRBJ2-1
v_call: TRBV5-1
d_call: TRBD1
clone_size: .
cdr3_aa: CASSLSLTGGPNEQFF
cdr3_nt: TGCGCCAGCAGCCTTTCTCTCACAGGGGGGCCCAATGAGCAGTTCTTC

j_call: TRBJ2-3
v_call: TRBV20-1
d_call: .
clone_size: .
cdr3_aa: CSSLGTDTQYF
cdr3_nt: TGCAGTTCCCTGGGGACAGATACGCAGTATTTT

j_call: TRBJ1-6
v_call: TRBV2
d_call: TRBD1
clone_size: .
cdr3_aa: CASSGQGAQMNSPLHF
cdr3_nt: TGTGCCAGCAGCGGACAGGGGGCTCAGATGAATTCACCCCTCCACTTT

j_call: TRBJ2-7
v_call: TRBV30
d_call: .
clone_size: .
cdr3_aa: CAWSKGQGPHEQYF
cdr3_nt: TGTGCCTGGAGTAAAGGGCAGGGTCCCCACGAGCAGTACTTC

j_call: TRBJ2-4
v_call: TRBV7-2
d_call: TRBD2
clone_size: .
cdr3_aa: CASSLGLALVGNIQYF
cdr3_nt: TGTGCCAGCAGCTTGGGACTAGCCCTAGTCGGAAACATTCAGTACTTC

j_call: TRBJ1-3
v_call: TRBV7-2
d_call: .
clone_size: .
cdr3_aa: CASSLGTGRSGNTIYF
cdr3_nt: TGTGCCAGCAGCTTAGGCACAGGGCGGTCTGGAAACACCATATATTTT

j_call: TRBJ2-5
v_call: TRBV6-5
d_call: .
clone_size: .
cdr3_aa: CASSYLALGRETQYF
cdr3_nt: TGTGCCAGCAGTTACTTGGCGCTAGGGAGGGAGACCCAGTACTTC

j_call: TRBJ2-1
v_call: TRBV7-7
d_call: TRBD2
clone_size: .
cdr3_aa: CASSLGLAGGEQFF
cdr3_nt: TGTGCTAGCAGCTTGGGACTAGCGGGGGGTGAGCAGTTCTTC

j_call: TRBJ1-2
v_call: TRBV15
d_call: TRBD1
clone_size: few
cdr3_aa: CATSRKPDRDPFYGYTF
cdr3_nt: TGTGCCACCAGCAGAAAGCCCGACAGGGACCCTTTCTATGGCTACACCTTC

j_call: TRBJ2-7
v_call: TRBV28
d_call: .
clone_size: .
cdr3_aa: CASTPSGMGVEQYF
cdr3_nt: TGTGCCAGCACCCCCTCGGGGATGGGCGTCGAGCAGTACTTC

j_call: TRBJ2-7
v_call: TRBV4-2
d_call: .
clone_size: .
cdr3_aa: CASSQGVGTDYEQYF
cdr3_nt: TGTGCCAGCAGCCAAGGGGTGGGGACGGATTACGAGCAGTACTTC

j_call: TRBJ2-2
v_call: TRBV30
d_call: .
clone_size: .
cdr3_aa: CAWLGANTGELFF
cdr3_nt: TGTGCCTGGTTGGGGGCGAACACCGGGGAGCTGTTTTTT

j_call: TRBJ2-1
v_call: TRBV5-1
d_call: .
clone_size: few
cdr3_aa: CASSRDSLGSGNEQFF
cdr3_nt: TGCGCCAGCAGCCGCGACAGCTTAGGGTCAGGCAATGAGCAGTTCTTC

j_call: TRBJ1-1
v_call: TRBV10-2
d_call: .
clone_size: .
cdr3_aa: CASNTGLPNTEAFF
cdr3_nt: TGCGCCAGCAATACAGGGTTACCGAACACTGAAGCTTTCTTT

j_call: TRBJ1-4
v_call: TRBV5-1
d_call: .
clone_size: .
cdr3_aa: CASSLGYGLTNEKLFF
cdr3_nt: TGCGCCAGCAGCTTGGGATACGGTTTGACTAATGAAAAACTGTTTTTT

j_call: TRBJ2-7
v_call: TRBV4-2
d_call: TRBD2
clone_size: .
cdr3_aa: CASSFSGASSYEQYF
cdr3_nt: TGTGCCAGCAGCTTTAGCGGGGCAAGCTCCTACGAGCAGTACTTC

j_call: TRBJ2-2
v_call: TRBV27
d_call: .
clone_size: .
cdr3_aa: CASSSLSGFRTGELFF
cdr3_nt: TGTGCCAGCAGTTCCCTATCCGGGTTTCGCACCGGGGAGCTGTTTTTT

j_call: TRBJ2-3
v_call: TRBV19
d_call: TRBD1
clone_size: .
cdr3_aa: CASMRQGAGTDTQYF
cdr3_nt: TGTGCCAGTATGAGACAGGGGGCTGGCACAGATACGCAGTATTTT

j_call: TRBJ2-3
v_call: TRBV5-1
d_call: TRBD1
clone_size: few
cdr3_aa: CASSLGTATDTQYF
cdr3_nt: TGCGCCAGCAGCCTCGGGACAGCAACAGATACGCAGTATTTT

j_call: TRBJ2-7
v_call: TRBV5-1
d_call: TRBD2
clone_size: .
cdr3_aa: CASSTSGSYEQYF
cdr3_nt: TGCGCCAGCAGTACTAGCGGCTCCTACGAGCAGTACTTC

j_call: TRBJ1-2
v_call: TRBV18
d_call: .
clone_size: once
cdr3_aa: CASSPQAGYGYTF
cdr3_nt: TGTGCCAGCTCACCCCAGGCGGGCTATGGCTACACCTTC

j_call: TRBJ1-6
v_call: TRBV2
d_call: TRBD1
clone_size: few
cdr3_aa: CASSRPGQGGSPLHF
cdr3_nt: TGTGCCAGCAGTCGACCGGGACAGGGAGGTTCACCCCTCCACTTT

j_call: TRBJ2-2
v_call: TRBV5-1
d_call: .
clone_size: .
cdr3_aa: CASSLGVPGELFF
cdr3_nt: TGCGCCAGCAGCTTGGGGGTCCCCGGGGAGCTGTTTTTT

j_call: TRBJ1-4
v_call: TRBV29-1
d_call: TRBD1
clone_size: .
cdr3_aa: CSVRTGTTNEKLFF
cdr3_nt: TGCAGCGTGAGGACAGGCACAACTAATGAAAAACTGTTTTTT

j_call: TRBJ2-2
v_call: TRBV5-1
d_call: .
clone_size: few
cdr3_aa: CASTQGTWNTGELFF
cdr3_nt: TGCGCCAGCACCCAGGGGACCTGGAACACCGGGGAGCTGTTTTTT

j_call: TRBJ2-7
v_call: TRBV28
d_call: .
clone_size: .
cdr3_aa: CASGRDYEQYF
cdr3_nt: TGTGCCAGCGGCAGGGACTACGAGCAGTACTTC

j_call: TRBJ2-5
v_call: TRBV6-1
d_call: .
clone_size: .
cdr3_aa: CASWLGSLGWTQYF
cdr3_nt: TGTGCCAGTTGGCTTGGGTCCCTCGGATGGACCCAGTACTTC

j_call: TRBJ1-2
v_call: TRBV2
d_call: TRBD1
clone_size: .
cdr3_aa: CASSQGTVVAYGYTF
cdr3_nt: TGTGCCAGCAGTCAAGGGACAGTGGTGGCTTATGGCTACACCTTC

j_call: TRBJ1-1
v_call: TRBV19
d_call: .
clone_size: .
cdr3_aa: CASSKAGNTEAFF
cdr3_nt: TGTGCCAGTAGCAAGGCGGGGAACACTGAAGCTTTCTTT

j_call: TRBJ1-2
v_call: TRBV30
d_call: TRBD1
clone_size: .
cdr3_aa: CAWSVRGGDGYTF
cdr3_nt: TGTGCCTGGAGTGTACGAGGGGGCGATGGCTACACCTTC

j_call: TRBJ1-5
v_call: TRBV7-2
d_call: .
clone_size: few
cdr3_aa: CASSFEGVSGQPQHF
cdr3_nt: TGTGCCAGCAGCTTTGAAGGGGTGAGCGGTCAGCCCCAGCATTTT

j_call: TRBJ2-5
v_call: TRBV11-2
d_call: TRBD1
clone_size: few
cdr3_aa: CASSWTGGGETQYF
cdr3_nt: TGTGCCAGCAGCTGGACAGGGGGTGGGGAGACCCAGTACTTC

j_call: TRBJ1-2
v_call: TRBV27
d_call: TRBD1
clone_size: .
cdr3_aa: CASSLLQGARRTF
cdr3_nt: TGTGCCAGCAGTTTATTACAGGGGGCGCGCCGGACCTTC

j_call: TRBJ1-3
v_call: TRBV10-3
d_call: TRBD1
clone_size: .
cdr3_aa: CAINSRGTGNTIYF
cdr3_nt: TGTGCCATCAACTCCAGGGGGACTGGAAACACCATATATTTT

j_call: TRBJ2-1
v_call: TRBV4-2
d_call: .
clone_size: once
cdr3_aa: CASNPRAYNEQFF
cdr3_nt: TGTGCCAGCAACCCCCGGGCCTACAATGAGCAGTTCTTC

j_call: TRBJ2-1
v_call: TRBV7-2
d_call: .
clone_size: .
cdr3_aa: CASSLDPGFNEQFF
cdr3_nt: TGTGCCAGCAGCTTAGATCCAGGGTTCAATGAGCAGTTCTTC

j_call: TRBJ2-7
v_call: TRBV28
d_call: .
clone_size: .
cdr3_aa: CASSLFVGSSYEQYF
cdr3_nt: TGTGCCAGCAGTTTATTTGTCGGAAGCTCCTACGAGCAGTACTTC

j_call: TRBJ1-5
v_call: TRBV5-8
d_call: TRBD1
clone_size: .
cdr3_aa: CADDREDRPRVDQPQHF
cdr3_nt: TGTGCCGACGATAGAGAGGACAGGCCGCGGGTGGATCAGCCCCAGCATTTT

j_call: TRBJ1-5
v_call: TRBV5-5
d_call: .
clone_size: .
cdr3_aa: CASSFNFGSNQPQHF
cdr3_nt: TGTGCCAGCAGCTTTAATTTCGGGAGCAATCAGCCCCAGCATTTT

j_call: TRBJ1-5
v_call: TRBV28
d_call: .
clone_size: few
cdr3_aa: CASSLQELSNQPQHF
cdr3_nt: TGTGCCAGCAGTTTACAGGAGCTTAGCAATCAGCCCCAGCATTTT